The 3 T cell receptor beta chains below come from one sample, sequenced in a study of T cell repertoires in cytomegalovirus infection (dated by TCRdb to between 2018 and 2021). These receptors' antigens are unknown. Instrument used: Illumina HiSeq 1500. TCRdb redid the processing of the public reads, applying fastp at Q25 and MiXCR, and retained in-frame beta chains. Identical CDR3 protein sequences are pooled into one entry, listed with their most common genes and DNA. The sample yields 650,000 to 900,000 distinct CDR3 sequences; about 31% were counted once. Approximately 13% of the sample belongs to the ten largest clones. The intended sense of this specimen's treatment or condition label: in vitro stimulation with specific CMV peptide epitopes to enrich CMV-specific T cells. The specimen was cultured CD8+ T cells from PBMCs, collected from culture after CMV antigen stimulation. Receptors were obtained from a human donor in good health (CMV status not recorded). Some clones in this sample may be carry-over from other donors' samples.

This clonotype was counted ten times or more. The chain uses TRBV7-9 and TRBJ2-3; 11 positions match TRBD2. This CDR3 contains 17 residues. The germline V gene encodes CDR1 SEHNR and CDR2 FQNEAQ (reference sequence). V trimming: 2 bases; J trimming: 4 bases; junction bases outside the gene matches: 8. CDR3 bases: TGTGCCAGCAGCTTACGAGGTAGCGGGGGGGCAGCAGATACGCAGTATTTT. It translates to CASSLRGSGGAADTQYF.

This clonotype appeared a few times. The chain has TRBV6-2 or TRBV6-3 and TRBJ2-1; a possible D gene is TRBD2 (5 bases). Trimming removed 2 bases at V and 5 bases at J, with 25 bases between. Per the germline V gene, CDR1 is MNHEY and CDR2 is SVGEGT. The length of the CDR3 is 19 residues. CDR3 coding DNA: TGTGCCAGCAGTTACCCCCCGGAGAGGGCGGATGCAACACACAATGAGCAGTTCTTC. It encodes CASSYPPERADATHNEQFF.

The V call is TRBV27, the J call TRBJ2-3, with 12 bases aligning to TRBD2. The germline V gene has CDR1 MNHEY and CDR2 SMNVEV (reference sequence). Losses at the gene ends were 2 bases for V and 6 bases for J; bases not matched to a gene: 9. The CDR3 has 17 residues. CDR3 bases: TGTGCCAGCAGTTTACGGTGGGATCTAGCGGGGGGGGATACGCAGTATTTT. Translated: CASSLRWDLAGGDTQYF.